This TCR beta chain was recovered during a study of T cell responses to AZD1222 COVID-19 vaccine. Findings and caveats of the study: A reported finding is that nearly half of spike-specific TCRs target unmutated variant regions. It was only after the peak T cell response that any repertoires were sampled. Among the donors, most were white British and more were female, and clonal diversity was possibly underestimated. There were vaccine-associated CD4 TCRs across spike, dominant at 160-218 and 743-854.

The data were produced by immunoSEQ multiplex PCR, yet TCRdb's version contains in-frame clones alone and is incomplete. This sample has fewer than 110,000 clones, with roughly 89% found just once. With V trimmed by 3 bases and J by 4 bases, 7 bases remained unmatched. Germline lookup yields CDR1 MGHRA and CDR2 YSYEKL. The CDR3 runs 15 residues. On this clone itself: The antigen remains undetermined.

The sequences come from peripheral blood, collected on day 0 of AZD1222 vaccination. The gene calls are TRBV4-1 and TRBJ2-5, with 8 nucleotides matching TRBD2. The source of this sequence is an adult in good health. The CDR3 nucleotides read TGCGCCAGCAGCCATTACGAAAGCGGGGGAGAGACCCAGTACTTC. This sequence encodes CASSHYESGGETQYF.